This T cell receptor (beta chain) comes out of a study of shared clonotypes between healthy human individuals. Notes on the study in general: Non-shared clonotypes showed lower generation probabilities than clonotypes common to all four donors.

Cells designated naive CD8 were CD45RO-negative and were positively selected for CCR7, with terminally differentiated effector memory CD45RA+ cells excluded. It was across several immunoSEQ plates that each subset's genomic DNA was evenly split. Assay: immunoSEQ multiplex PCR; the TCRdb copy retains only in-frame clones and omits some. The sample yields roughly 2.1 million clones, more than 85% seen once. The CDR3 is 16 amino acids. From germline, CDR1 is PRHDT and CDR2 FYEKMQ (reference sequence). V shed 4 bases, J shed 1 base, and the junction held 7 bases outside the gene matches. A remark on this clone: Antigen unknown.

The specimen was naive CD8+ T cells from PBMCs. This chain connects TRBV13 to TRBJ1-1; TRBD1 aligns across 9 bases. The source is a man younger than 30 in good health. Some clones in this sample may be carry-over from other donors' samples. The CDR3 here is CASSSRTGVPNTEAFF. CDR3 nucleotides: TGTGCCAGCAGCTCTCGGACAGGGGTACCGAACACTGAAGCTTTCTTT.